A selection of T cell receptor beta chains follows, all from one sample in a study of cytomegalovirus exposure and HLA in healthy donors. TCRdb's table, derived via immunoSEQ multiplex PCR, lists solely in-frame clones and lacks some. The repertoire holds some 98,000 clones, with approximately 80% as singletons. Source material: PBMCs. The origin of the receptors is a female donor in good health and CMV-seronegative. CDR3s include the opening cysteine and the closing phenylalanine or tryptophan. The D gene is left open where the match is weak. Only part of the rows carry a size: once, few, many, or a class if the clone is expanded.

v_gene: TRBV6-5
d_gene: .
j_gene: TRBJ1-1
abundance: .
CDR3aa: CASSYQGLDTNTEAFF
CDR3nt: TGTGCCAGCAGTTACCAGGGCCTGGACACGAACACTGAAGCTTTCTTT

v_gene: TRBV19
d_gene: TRBD1
j_gene: TRBJ2-2
abundance: .
CDR3aa: CASSIGQGVGELFF
CDR3nt: TGTGCCAGTAGTATTGGACAGGGGGTCGGGGAGCTGTTTTTT

v_gene: TRBV10-3
d_gene: TRBD2
j_gene: TRBJ2-1
abundance: .
CDR3aa: CAISNLRSGSKNEQFF
CDR3nt: TGTGCCATCAGTAACTTACGTAGCGGGAGCAAAAATGAGCAGTTCTTC

v_gene: TRBV19
d_gene: .
j_gene: TRBJ1-1
abundance: .
CDR3aa: CASRVGVTEAFF
CDR3nt: TGTGCCAGTAGGGTAGGGGTTACTGAAGCTTTCTTT

v_gene: TRBV6-5
d_gene: .
j_gene: TRBJ2-2
abundance: .
CDR3aa: CASSRQITGELFF
CDR3nt: TGTGCCAGCAGCCGCCAGATCACCGGGGAGCTGTTTTTT

v_gene: TRBV2
d_gene: .
j_gene: TRBJ1-3
abundance: .
CDR3aa: CASSEGRSLPKGNTIYF
CDR3nt: TGTGCCAGCAGTGAAGGTCGAAGCCTGCCCAAAGGAAACACCATATATTTT

v_gene: TRBV5-6
d_gene: .
j_gene: TRBJ1-1
abundance: .
CDR3aa: CASSATLRGAGAFF
CDR3nt: TGTGCCAGCAGTGCGACCCTCCGGGGGGCAGGAGCTTTCTTT

v_gene: TRBV6-6
d_gene: TRBD1
j_gene: TRBJ2-1
abundance: few
CDR3aa: CAILPTQGQGAGEQFF
CDR3nt: TGTGCCATCCTGCCGACGCAAGGACAGGGGGCGGGTGAGCAGTTCTTC

v_gene: TRBV30
d_gene: .
j_gene: TRBJ1-5
abundance: .
CDR3aa: CAWSGTNSNQPQHF
CDR3nt: TGTGCCTGGAGCGGTACCAATAGCAATCAGCCCCAGCATTTT

v_gene: TRBV11-2
d_gene: .
j_gene: TRBJ1-2
abundance: .
CDR3aa: CASSPQGTLSNYGYTF
CDR3nt: TGTGCCAGCAGTCCTCAGGGGACGCTGTCTAACTATGGCTACACCTTC

v_gene: TRBV18
d_gene: TRBD1
j_gene: TRBJ1-1
abundance: .
CDR3aa: CASSPEQGSNTEAFF
CDR3nt: TGTGCCAGCTCACCAGAACAGGGGTCGAACACTGAAGCTTTCTTT

v_gene: TRBV7-2
d_gene: .
j_gene: TRBJ1-2
abundance: many
CDR3aa: CASSLTQGSNYGYTF
CDR3nt: TGTGCCAGCAGCTTAACGCAGGGGTCTAACTATGGCTACACCTTC

v_gene: TRBV7-9
d_gene: .
j_gene: TRBJ1-1
abundance: .
CDR3aa: CASSFTGSVEAFF
CDR3nt: TGTGCCAGCAGCTTTACAGGGTCGGTTGAAGCTTTCTTT

v_gene: TRBV6-5
d_gene: .
j_gene: TRBJ1-4
abundance: .
CDR3aa: CASSPQRGANEKLFF
CDR3nt: TGTGCCAGCAGCCCACAACGAGGCGCTAATGAAAAACTGTTTTTT

v_gene: TRBV30
d_gene: TRBD1
j_gene: TRBJ1-6
abundance: .
CDR3aa: CAQRDRKNSPLHF
CDR3nt: TGTGCCCAGAGGGACAGAAAGAATTCACCCCTCCACTTT

v_gene: TRBV27
d_gene: TRBD2
j_gene: TRBJ2-1
abundance: .
CDR3aa: CASSLVLAGVGEQFF
CDR3nt: TGTGCCAGCAGTTTGGTGTTGGCGGGAGTTGGTGAGCAGTTCTTC

v_gene: TRBV25-1
d_gene: TRBD1
j_gene: TRBJ1-4
abundance: .
CDR3aa: CASSAQQGLYEKLFF
CDR3nt: TGTGCCAGCAGTGCCCAACAGGGGTTGTATGAAAAACTGTTTTTT

v_gene: TRBV30
d_gene: .
j_gene: TRBJ2-1
abundance: few
CDR3aa: CAWSGSPSKNEQFF
CDR3nt: TGTGCCTGGAGTGGGTCCCCTAGCAAAAATGAGCAGTTCTTC

v_gene: TRBV7-2
d_gene: .
j_gene: TRBJ2-7
abundance: .
CDR3aa: CASSFIQGAYEQYF
CDR3nt: TGTGCCAGCAGCTTTATTCAGGGTGCCTACGAGCAGTACTTC

v_gene: TRBV4-1
d_gene: TRBD2
j_gene: TRBJ2-1
abundance: .
CDR3aa: CASSRGTTQGYNEQFF
CDR3nt: TGCGCCAGCAGCAGAGGGACTACCCAGGGATACAATGAGCAGTTCTTC

v_gene: TRBV2
d_gene: .
j_gene: TRBJ2-1
abundance: once
CDR3aa: CASSFILLMSYNEQFF
CDR3nt: TGTGCCAGCAGTTTTATACTACTGATGTCCTACAATGAGCAGTTCTTC

v_gene: TRBV19
d_gene: TRBD1
j_gene: TRBJ1-2
abundance: .
CDR3aa: CASSIAAPDRGGYGYTF
CDR3nt: TGTGCCAGTAGTATAGCCGCACCGGACAGGGGAGGGTATGGCTACACCTTC

v_gene: TRBV18
d_gene: TRBD1
j_gene: TRBJ1-2
abundance: .
CDR3aa: CASSPPRLIQGALGYTF
CDR3nt: TGTGCCAGCTCACCACCCCGTCTTATACAGGGGGCGCTTGGCTACACCTTC

v_gene: TRBV7-9
d_gene: .
j_gene: TRBJ1-1
abundance: once
CDR3aa: CASSLARGGQDEAFF
CDR3nt: TGTGCCAGCAGCTTAGCGCGGGGGGGGCAGGATGAAGCTTTCTTT

v_gene: TRBV5-4
d_gene: .
j_gene: TRBJ1-1
abundance: .
CDR3aa: CASSSSTRMNTEAFF
CDR3nt: TGTGCCAGCAGCTCCTCGACACGGATGAACACTGAAGCTTTCTTT

v_gene: TRBV11-2
d_gene: TRBD1
j_gene: TRBJ2-7
abundance: .
CDR3aa: CASSRSGTGYEQYF
CDR3nt: TGTGCCAGCAGCCGGTCCGGGACAGGCTACGAGCAGTACTTC

v_gene: TRBV28
d_gene: TRBD1
j_gene: TRBJ2-7
abundance: .
CDR3aa: CASSILGQGKYF
CDR3nt: TGTGCCAGCAGTATCCTTGGACAGGGAAAGTACTTC

v_gene: TRBV5-6
d_gene: TRBD1
j_gene: TRBJ1-3
abundance: .
CDR3aa: CASTRQGAMRALSGNTIYF
CDR3nt: TGTGCCAGCACCCGACAGGGGGCGATGAGGGCCCTCTCTGGAAACACCATATATTTT

v_gene: TRBV11-2
d_gene: TRBD2
j_gene: TRBJ2-1
abundance: once
CDR3aa: CASSINSGSSYNEQFF
CDR3nt: TGTGCCAGCAGCATAAATAGCGGGAGCTCCTACAATGAGCAGTTCTTC

v_gene: TRBV19
d_gene: TRBD1
j_gene: TRBJ2-5
abundance: .
CDR3aa: CASSIEGQSQETQYF
CDR3nt: TGTGCCAGTAGTATAGAGGGACAGTCCCAAGAGACCCAGTACTTC

v_gene: TRBV5-1
d_gene: .
j_gene: TRBJ2-3
abundance: .
CDR3aa: CASSLRGALERDTQYF
CDR3nt: TGCGCCAGCAGCTTGCGGGGTGCTCTTGAGCGGGATACGCAGTATTTT

v_gene: TRBV19
d_gene: TRBD2
j_gene: TRBJ2-2
abundance: .
CDR3aa: CASSLLAGSTGELFF
CDR3nt: TGTGCCAGTAGTCTGCTAGCGGGGAGCACCGGGGAGCTGTTTTTT

v_gene: TRBV2
d_gene: TRBD1
j_gene: TRBJ2-1
abundance: .
CDR3aa: CASSPALDRVNEQFF
CDR3nt: TGTGCCAGCAGCCCCGCTTTGGACAGGGTGAATGAGCAGTTCTTC